This passage covers 20 T cell receptor beta chains from one sample sequenced in a study of cytomegalovirus exposure and HLA in healthy donors. The PCR employed 60 Vbeta primers together with 13 Jbeta primers. Sequencing used immunoSEQ multiplex PCR; TCRdb keeps in-frame clones, though not all of them. This sample has about 59,000 clones, with about 69% found just once. The sample taken for sequencing was PBMCs. These receptors were obtained from a man aged 30-40 years in good health and CMV-seropositive.

V gene TRBV5-1 combines with J gene TRBJ1-3; 8 nucleotides line up with TRBD1. The CDR3 is made up of 13 amino acids. Germline lookup yields CDR1 SGHRS and CDR2 YFSETQ. The ends lost 4 bases at V and 6 bases at J; junction bases unmatched: 3. The CDR3 region has the DNA TGCGCCAGCAGCCCGGGACAGGCAAACACCATATATTTT. The encoded protein is CASSPGQANTIYF.

The rearrangement joins TRBV5-1 to TRBJ2-3, with 9 bases aligning to TRBD1. The CDR3 contains 16 residues. V was pared by 0 bases and J by 4 bases, with 6 bases of the junction left unmatched. Germline V gene data show CDR1 as SGHRS and CDR2 as YFSETQ. The CDR3 protein is CASSLDGTGSADTQYF. CDR3 nucleotide sequence: TGCGCCAGCAGCTTGGACGGGACAGGGAGCGCAGATACGCAGTATTTT.

The V and J genes are TRBV7-9 and TRBJ1-3; D is ambiguous. Germline loops: CDR1 SEHNR, CDR2 FQNEAQ (reference sequence). Deletions cut 5 bases from V and 0 bases from J, with 14 bases between. The CDR3 runs to 16 residues. The chain's CDR3 is CASSPWSGNSGNTIYF. CDR3 nucleotides: TGTGCCAGCAGCCCTTGGAGCGGTAACTCTGGAAACACCATATATTTT.

The chain employs TRBV6-5 and TRBJ1-3, with 10 bases identical to TRBD1. The V gene's germline CDR1 is MNHEY and CDR2 SVGAGI. The CDR3 contains 15 residues. V lost 6 bases and J lost 14; bases outside the gene matches: 16. The CDR3 spells CASRLSGTGEGRLYF. The CDR3, as DNA: TGTGCCAGCAGACTATCCGGGACAGGGGAGGGTCGTTTATATTTT.

This sequence joins TRBV28 and TRBJ1-1; the match to TRBD1 covers 12 bases. CDR3 length equals 17 residues. V gave up 1 base and J gave up 4 bases; unmatched junction bases: 7. The germline V gene encodes CDR1 MDHEN and CDR2 SYDVKM. This CDR3 reads CASSLSWDRGRGTEAFF. CDR3 coding DNA: TGTGCCAGCAGTTTATCTTGGGACAGGGGGCGCGGCACTGAAGCTTTCTTT. Looking up the rest from reference TRBV28 and TRBJ1-1 gives the full variable domain: DVKVTQSSRYLVKRTGEKVFLECVQDMDHENMFWYRQDPGLGLRLIYFSYDVKMKEKGDIPEGYSVSREKKERFSLILESASTNQTSMYLCASSLSWDRGRGTEAFFGQGTRLTVV.

In its sample, this clone was seen a few times. The chain uses TRBV7-9 and TRBJ1-2; no reliable D call. CDR1 and CDR2 (germline): SEHNR, FQNEAQ (reference sequence). Trimming shortened V by 7 bases and J by 0 bases, and 21 bases separated the two germline ends. The CDR3 runs to 17 residues. The CDR3 region is CASTLSLVTLANYGYTF. The CDR3 coding sequence is TGTGCCAGCACCCTCTCCCTAGTAACGTTAGCTAACTATGGCTACACCTTC.

This sequence joins TRBV1 and TRBJ1-1; the table's D call, TRBD1, has no DNA check behind it. TRBV1 has pseudogene status. The CDR3 contains 15 residues. DNA of the CDR3: TGCACCAGCAGCCACGCCAGGGGGGTTGAGACTGAAGCTTTCTTT. Translation gives CTSSHARGVETEAFF.

The genes are TRBV5-6 and TRBJ1-5, with 7 bases identical to TRBD1. The germline gives CDR1 SGHDT, CDR2 YYEEEE. The V gene end was trimmed by 3 bases and the J gene end by 0 bases; junction bases not matched to a gene: 3. The CDR3 spans 15 residues. The CDR3 DNA follows: TGTGCCAGCAGCTCACAGGGGTATAGCAATCAGCCCCAGCATTTT. Its translation is CASSSQGYSNQPQHF. Full variable domain (missing parts from reference TRBV5-6 and TRBJ1-5): DAGVTQSPTHLIKTRGQQVTLRCSPKSGHDTVSWYQQALGQGPQFIFQYYEEEERQRGNFPDRFSGHQFPNYSSELNVNALLLGDSALYLCASSSQGYSNQPQHFGDGTRLSIL.

The chain couples TRBV7-9 to TRBJ1-5; no clear D gene. Germline lookup yields CDR1 SEHNR and CDR2 FQNEAQ (reference sequence). Trimming took 5 bases from V and 8 from J, leaving 10 bases between them. The CDR3 contains 12 residues. CDR3 DNA sequence: TGTGCCAGCAGCCTCGACATTGAGCCCCAGCATTTT. As protein: CASSLDIEPQHF. Full variable domain (outside the CDR3, taken from reference TRBV7-9 and TRBJ1-5): DTGVSQNPRHKITKRGQNVTFRCDPISEHNRLYWYRQTLGQGPEFLTYFQNEAQLEKSRLLSDRFSAERPKGSFSTLEIQRTEQGDSAMYLCASSLDIEPQHFGDGTRLSIL.

The rearrangement links TRBV6-1 to TRBJ2-2; perhaps TRBD1 as D (6 bases). The CDR3 length is 15 residues. CDR1 is MNHNS and CDR2 is SASEGT in the germline V gene. Trimming took off 8 bases at V and 6 bases at J, with 19 bases between the two ends. For the CDR3, the DNA is TGTGCCAGCGGAGAAGTACAGGGAGTTGCCGGGGAGCTGTTTTTT. Encoded protein: CASGEVQGVAGELFF.

The V gene is TRBV6-5, the J gene TRBJ2-7; perhaps TRBD2 as D (7 bases). The CDR3 loop spans 16 amino acids. With 0 bases removed from V and 2 bases from J, the gap between germline ends came to 14 bases. The germline gives CDR1 MNHEY, CDR2 SVGAGI. CDR3 DNA sequence: TGTGCCAGCAGTTACTCTTCCCGGGGGGCCGCCTACGAGCAGTACTTC. As protein: CASSYSSRGAAYEQYF.

The rearrangement links TRBV7-2 to TRBJ2-3; a possible D gene is TRBD1 (6 bases). V lost 1 base to trimming and J lost 3 bases, with 11 bases between them. Germline assignment: CDR1 SGHTA and CDR2 FQGNSA. CDR3 length equals 15 residues. The CDR3 sequence: CASSLEQGWTDTQYF. The CDR3 DNA reads TGTGCCAGCAGCTTAGAACAGGGTTGGACAGATACGCAGTATTTT. The full variable domain, completed using reference TRBV7-2 and TRBJ2-3, is GAGVSQSPSNKVTEKGKDVELRCDPISGHTALYWYRQSLGQGLEFLIYFQGNSAPDKSGLPSDRFSAERTGGSVSTLTIQRTQQEDSAVYLCASSLEQGWTDTQYFGPGTRLTVL.

This clone was counted between two and nine times. V is TRBV2 and J is TRBJ2-7; possibly TRBD2 for D (6 bases). Trimming left V 3 bases short and J 3 bases short, with 12 bases between. The CDR3 loop spans 14 amino acids. Germline CDR1 reads SNHLY; CDR2 reads FYNNEI. CDR3 amino acids: CASSDRDSYYEQYF. CDR3 nucleotides: TGTGCCAGCAGTGATCGGGACTCATACTACGAGCAGTACTTC. The whole variable domain, remainder taken from reference TRBV2 and TRBJ2-7, is EPEVTQTPSHQVTQMGQEVILRCVPISNHLYFYWYRQILGQKVEFLVSFYNNEISEKSEIFDDQFSVERPDGSNFTLKIRSTKLEDSAMYFCASSDRDSYYEQYFGPGTRLTVT.

The chain joins TRBV5-4 to TRBJ2-3; D is possibly TRBD1 (7 bases). The germline V gene has CDR1 SGHNT and CDR2 YYREEE (reference sequence). V was pared by 6 bases and J by 3 bases, with 11 bases between. The CDR3 consists of 13 residues. The CDR3 nucleotides read TGTGCCAGCAACGGGGGACAGACAGATACGCAGTATTTT. Translation gives CASNGGQTDTQYF.

The chain combines TRBV6-5 with TRBJ1-1; D not resolved. This CDR3 contains 15 residues. Germline assignment: CDR1 MNHEY and CDR2 SVGAGI. V dropped 2 bases and J dropped 2 bases, with 12 bases sitting between them. For the CDR3, the DNA is TGTGCCAGCAGTTACAAGCGTACTCTAAACACTGAAGCTTTCTTT. Translated: CASSYKRTLNTEAFF.

The V call is TRBV19, the J call TRBJ1-6, with TRBD1 identical over 7 bases. The CDR3 runs 15 residues. Per germline, CDR1 LNHDA and CDR2 SQIVND (reference sequence). With V trimmed by 3 bases and J by 8 bases, 7 bases remained unmatched. The CDR3 protein is CASSMAGRGDSPLHF. CDR3 in DNA: TGTGCCAGTAGTATGGCGGGCAGGGGGGATTCACCCCTCCACTTT. Supplemented by reference TRBV19 and TRBJ1-6, the full variable domain reads DGGITQSPKYLFRKEGQNVTLSCEQNLNHDAMYWYRQDPGQGLRLIYYSQIVNDFQKGDIAEGYSVSREKKESFPLTVTSAQKNPTAFYLCASSMAGRGDSPLHFGNGTRLTVT.

This chain links TRBV4-1 with TRBJ1-4; D unresolved. Germline V lookup: CDR1 MGHRA, CDR2 YSYEKL. The V and J ends lost 0 bases and 4 bases respectively, with 12 bases between them. This CDR3 spans 16 amino acids. CDR3 nucleotides: TGCGCCAGCAGCCAAGAGCCAGGCCAAAATAATGAAAAACTGTTTTTT. It codes for CASSQEPGQNNEKLFF.

This clone was counted between two and nine times. The gene calls are TRBV18 and TRBJ1-5; no firm D call. Between the trimmed V and J ends, which lost 5 bases and 5 bases, there was a span of 7 bases. CDR3 length equals 12 residues. The germline gives CDR1 KGHSH, CDR2 LQKENI. CDR3 nucleotides: TGTGCCAGCTCATCGAGGGATCAGCCCCAGCATTTT. Its translation: CASSSRDQPQHF. Full variable domain (rest looked up from reference TRBV18 and TRBJ1-5): NAGVMQNPRHLVRRRGQEARLRCSPMKGHSHVYWYRQLPEEGLKFMVYLQKENIIDESGMPKERFSAEFPKEGPSILRIQQVVRGDSAAYFCASSSRDQPQHFGDGTRLSIL.

The J gene is TRBJ2-5, the V gene TRBV9, with D possibly TRBD2 on 5 matching bases. V was clipped by 3 bases and J by 4 bases, with 16 bases between them. The CDR3 is 15 residues long. Germline loops: CDR1 SGDLS, CDR2 YYNGEE. The CDR3 nucleotides read TGTGCCAGCAGCGCGCCACTGGGGAGTGGAGAGACCCAGTACTTC. Encoded protein: CASSAPLGSGETQYF. Filled out from reference TRBV9 and TRBJ2-5, the complete variable domain reads DSGVTQTPKHLITATGQRVTLRCSPRSGDLSVYWYQQSLDQGLQFLIQYYNGEERAKGNILERFSAQQFPDLHSELNLSSLELGDSALYFCASSAPLGSGETQYFGPGTRLLVL.

This clone was seen only once. The chain has TRBV19 and TRBJ1-1, with TRBD1 matching over 7 bases. This CDR3 has 15 residues. The germline V gene has CDR1 LNHDA and CDR2 SQIVND (reference sequence). The trim removed 6 bases at V and 4 bases at J, leaving 11 bases unmatched. DNA of the CDR3: TGTGCCAGTAGCCTTACGGGACAGATAGTCACTGAAGCTTTCTTT. This translates into CASSLTGQIVTEAFF.